The next 16 T cell receptor beta chains were all read from a single sample in a study of blood T cell repertoires in COVID-19. Sequenced by immunoSEQ multiplex PCR; TCRdb stores in-frame clones only, minus some. The sample records about 140,000 clones, around 82% being singletons. The source material was peripheral blood. The receptor set was obtained from a woman in her sixties or seventies with acute or convalescent COVID-19.

The J gene is TRBJ2-2, the V gene TRBV5-1, with D tentatively TRBD1 (6 bases). Per germline, CDR1 SGHRS and CDR2 YFSETQ. The V and J ends lost 3 bases and 2 bases respectively, with 11 bases between them. This CDR3 is built from 15 residues. The DNA for the CDR3 is TGCGCCAGCAGCTCCGGACAGAGAAACACCGGGGAGCTGTTTTTT. Amino acids: CASSSGQRNTGELFF.

V gene TRBV7-2 combines with J gene TRBJ2-1; no definite D call. The CDR3 consists of 15 residues. Germline loops: CDR1 SGHTA, CDR2 FQGNSA. Trimming left V 5 bases short and J 2 bases short, with 13 bases between. The DNA of the CDR3 is TGTGCCAGCAGCACTTTTTCAGGAACCTACAATGAGCAGTTCTTC. Translation: CASSTFSGTYNEQFF.

The V gene is TRBV24-1, the J gene TRBJ2-2, with D possibly matching TRBD2 (5 bases). This CDR3 has 14 residues. Germline V gene data show CDR1 as KGHDR and CDR2 as SFDVKD. The ends were cut back, 7 bases at V and 6 bases at J, with 14 bases in the middle. The CDR3 coding sequence is TGTGCCACCAGCAAAACGGGGATTGCCGGGGAGCTGTTTTTT. This encodes CATSKTGIAGELFF.

The V and J genes are TRBV6-2 or TRBV6-3 and TRBJ1-1; a possible D gene is TRBD1 (6 bases). The germline gives CDR1 MNHEY, CDR2 SVGEGT. V lost 0 bases, J lost 7 bases, and 9 bases lay in between. The CDR3 runs 13 residues. The CDR3 is CASSYSWGLEAFF. DNA for the CDR3: TGTGCCAGCAGTTACTCGTGGGGGCTTGAAGCTTTCTTT.

This clone occurred once. This rearrangement joins TRBV27 to TRBJ2-3; TRBD1 matches 7 bases. V trimming: 1 base; J trimming: 2 bases; junction bases outside the gene matches: 3. The CDR3 contains 15 residues. Germline lookup yields CDR1 MNHEY and CDR2 SMNVEV (reference sequence). The CDR3 DNA reads as TGTGCCAGCAGTTTATTACAGGGGCTCACAGATACGCAGTATTTT. Its protein product is CASSLLQGLTDTQYF.

In this sample, this clone turned up once. This chain links TRBV13 with TRBJ2-1; 10 nucleotides match TRBD2. Germline CDR1 and CDR2: PRHDT and FYEKMQ (reference sequence). V shed 1 base, J shed 6 bases, and the junction held 9 bases outside the gene matches. This CDR3 contains 17 residues. The CDR3 DNA is TGTGCCAGCAGCTTAGATTCGCTAGCGGGAGCCCCCAATGAGCAGTTCTTC. This codes for CASSLDSLAGAPNEQFF.

The rearrangement uses TRBV23-1 and TRBJ1-5; D is perhaps TRBD1 (5 bases). TRBV23-1 is an ORF; its function is uncertain. CDR3 size: 13 residues. Between the trimmed V and J ends, which lost 7 bases and 4 bases, there was a span of 11 bases. CDR3 DNA: TGCGCCAGCAAACTACAGGAAAATCAGCCCCAGCATTTT. It is translated as CASKLQENQPQHF.

This sequence joins TRBV5-6 and TRBJ2-7, with D hard to call. The CDR3 is 12 residues long. Germline-derived CDR1 and CDR2 are SGHDT and YYEEEE. The V end lost 2 bases, the J end lost 2 bases, and 5 bases lay between the germline ends. The CDR3 DNA reads as TGTGCCAGCAGCTTTACAACCTACGAGCAGTACTTC. Its translation: CASSFTTYEQYF.

V and J are TRBV2 and TRBJ1-5; 7 bases match TRBD1. The CDR3 is made up of 14 amino acids. Germline loops: CDR1 SNHLY, CDR2 FYNNEI. The junction had 4 bases not matched to a gene; V was cut back by 8 bases and J by 0 bases. The CDR3 DNA reads TGTGCCAGCGAATCAGGGGGTAGCAATCAGCCCCAGCATTTT. Protein: CASESGGSNQPQHF.

The rearrangement joins TRBV28 to TRBJ1-4; 7 bases line up with TRBD1. The V and J ends lost 4 bases and 6 bases, in that order; junction bases with no gene match: 8. Per germline, CDR1 MDHEN and CDR2 SYDVKM. The CDR3 has 15 amino acids. The CDR3 sequence: CASSSDAGGHEKLFF. The CDR3 DNA reads as TGTGCCAGCAGTTCAGACGCAGGGGGGCATGAAAAACTGTTTTTT.

This chain links TRBV19 with TRBJ1-3; 9 nucleotides align to TRBD1. This CDR3 comprises 14 residues. Germline CDR1 and CDR2: LNHDA and SQIVND (reference sequence). The trim removed 7 bases at V and 4 bases at J, leaving 5 bases unmatched. CDR3 loop: CASTGTGKGNTIYF. The CDR3 DNA sequence: TGTGCCAGTACCGGGACAGGGAAGGGAAACACCATATATTTT.

V gene TRBV13 combines with J gene TRBJ1-3, with TRBD1 as a possible D gene (5 bases). The CDR3 has 14 residues. V lost 5 bases, J lost 1 base, and 9 bases lay in between. Germline V gene sequence: CDR1 PRHDT, CDR2 FYEKMQ (reference sequence). As DNA, the CDR3 is TGTGCCAGCAGCCGCAGGGAATCTGGAAACACCATATATTTT. Translation gives CASSRRESGNTIYF.

The chain recombines TRBV6-5 with TRBJ1-3; D is ambiguous. The V gene lost 2 bases and the J gene lost 0 bases, with 11 bases spanning the gap. This CDR3 comprises 16 residues. CDR1 and CDR2 (germline): MNHEY, SVGAGI. For the CDR3, the DNA is TGTGCCAGCAGTTACAGCCCTTTTACCTCTGGAAACACCATATATTTT. This translates into CASSYSPFTSGNTIYF.

V is TRBV20-1 and J is TRBJ1-4, with D possibly matching TRBD1 (6 bases). The J call is uncertain, as TRBJ2-2 better fits the DNA end. The CDR3 is 11 amino acids. In germline, CDR1 is DFQATT, CDR2 SNEGSKA (reference sequence). As DNA, the CDR3 is TGCAGTGCTAGTGGGGACAGGGAGCTGTTTTTT. Protein product: CSASGDRELFF.

This clone was detected only once. This rearrangement joins TRBV19 to TRBJ2-1; 10 bases fit TRBD2. With 7 bases clipped from V and 6 bases from J, the junction kept 6 bases outside the gene matches. The CDR3 length is 14 residues. Germline V lookup: CDR1 LNHDA, CDR2 SQIVND (reference sequence). The CDR3 coding sequence is TGTGCCAGTAAGCTAGCTAGCGGGAGCAATGAGCAGTTCTTC. Encoded protein: CASKLASGSNEQFF.

The chain links TRBV3-1 (or the pseudogene TRBV3-2) to TRBJ2-3; 8 bases map to TRBD2. CDR1 is LGHDT, CDR2 YNNKEL, per germline (reference sequence). The V and J ends lost 3 bases and 5 bases, in that order; junction bases with no gene match: 7. This CDR3 contains 15 residues. The chain's CDR3 is CASSHRLAWEDTQYF. In nucleotides, the CDR3 is TGTGCCAGCAGCCATAGACTAGCGTGGGAAGATACGCAGTATTTT.